Listed below are T cell receptor beta chains from one sample, sequenced in a study of CD8 T cells in ankylosing spondylitis. In TCRdb, the 5' RACE reads were re-called with MiXCR into one record per CDR3 protein. The sample lists about 240,000 distinct CDR3 sequences; roughly a tenth were seen once. Sequencing was performed on blood, either unsorted or a sorted T cell fraction (not recorded which). These receptors all come from a male donor with ankylosing spondylitis or in good health (not recorded which). Each CDR3 is given with its conserved first and last residue.

>TRBV20-1
CSAIMTSGYNEQFF
>TRBV2
CASHENRGNEAFF
>TRBV18
CASSARTGGDTEAFF
>TRBV9
CASSVGSEVGETQYF
>TRBV7-2
CASSFSAGVYEQYF
>TRBV29-1
CSVQDRGPNYGYTF
>TRBV7-2
CASSYWENTEAFF
>TRBV7-2
CASSLITGTGELFF
>TRBV5-5
CASSFLTGGMNTEAFF
>TRBV20-1
CSARDGLAGGSYNEQFF
>TRBV5-4
CASSSQGPEYEQFF
>TRBV15
CATSRDGGRGQFF
>TRBV27
CASSLTGATEAFF
>TRBV12-3/TRBV12-4
CASSLAVPQETQYF
>TRBV20-1
CSASRGQGRGSNQPQHF
>TRBV28
CASIATNTEAFF
>TRBV20-1
CSATTWREGETQYF
>TRBV11-2
CASSLDWTSGANVLTF
>TRBV20-1
CSAREAANEGYTF
>TRBV7-2
CASSLALGGELFF
>TRBV6-2/TRBV6-3
CASNIGASYEQYF
>TRBV25-1
CASSEARLVRETQYF
>TRBV18
CASSPETSYEQYF
>TRBV10-3
CAISAAGGRHTDTQYF
>TRBV7-9
CASSLSRASANEQYF
>TRBV2
CASSEGGQGNYGYTF
>TRBV5-6
CASSFLGQGAKNIQYF
>TRBV5-1
CASSLGQSTGELFF
>TRBV20-1
CSASRILTLGYGYTF
>TRBV6-1
CASRDDHSNQPQHF
>TRBV4-2
CASSQFRLVEQFF
>TRBV3-1
CASSQRYNEQFF
>TRBV5-1
CASSPTPGTGGTEAFF
>TRBV19
CASKVFGANVLTF
>TRBV7-9
CASSLTEPFGGYTF
>TRBV3-1
CASSQDGIPNYGYTF